This T cell receptor (beta chain) was recovered during a study of a mutant IDH1 vaccine in newly diagnosed glioma. Study information: Patients received vaccination from 4-6 weeks after radiotherapy alone, or with temozolomide cycles.

The assay was immunoSEQ multiplex PCR, and TCRdb's table has in-frame clones only and misses some. Of roughly 51,000 clones listed, 70% to 85% are singletons. In regard to this clone: As yet, its antigen is unknown.

Specified time point: week 35, safety follow-up. A 20-mer mutant IDH1 peptide at 300 ug was injected subcutaneously with topical imiquimod. This receptor was obtained from a middle-aged man with glioma. Sequenced here: PBMCs, sampled from a glioma patient whose treatment included an IDH1 peptide vaccine.

The CDR3 nucleotides are TGTGCCAGCAGCACGGGACAGGTCAATGTGCCCCAGCATTTT. This translates into CASSTGQVNVPQHF. The chain uses TRBV2 and TRBJ1-5; TRBD1 matches 8 bases. V shed 6 bases, J shed 9 bases, and the junction held 10 bases outside the gene matches. Germline V gene lookup returns CDR1 SNHLY and CDR2 FYNNEI. The CDR3 covers 14 residues.